What follows are 6 T cell receptor beta chains derived from one specimen sequenced in a study of cytomegalovirus exposure and HLA in healthy donors (dated by TCRdb to about 2017). Libraries were constructed by the immunoSEQ multiplex PCR assay. The multiplex PCR relied on a mix of 60 forward primers for TCR Vbeta segments and 13 reverse primers for TCR Jbeta segments. TCRdb mirrors the immuneACCESS table, restricted to in-frame sequences. Some clones are absent from its copies; in checked studies, under half trace to an unresolved V gene, and the reason for the others is unknown. The sample has some 180,000 clones on record, approximately 80% of them singletons. About 3.5% of the sample rests with the top ten. Sequencing was done on a sample of PBMCs. These TCRs come from a man aged 35-49 years in good health and CMV-seropositive.

The chain carries TRBV19 and TRBJ2-3, with TRBD2 matching 9 bases. There are 16 residues in the CDR3. V lost 6 bases to trimming and J lost 6 bases; unmatched junction nucleotides: 13. Germline lookup yields CDR1 LNHDA and CDR2 SQIVND (reference sequence). CDR3 nucleotide sequence: TGTGCCAGTAGCTCGGGACTAGCAACCCTCCCGGATACGCAGTATTTT. Encoded protein: CASSSGLATLPDTQYF.

This clone was counted only a few times. This chain joins TRBV12-5 and TRBJ2-5, with D tentatively TRBD1 (5 bases). Between the trimmed V and J ends, which lost 6 bases and 7 bases, there was a span of 12 bases. The length of the CDR3 is 12 residues. Germline V gene data show CDR1 as LGHNT and CDR2 as FRNRAP. The CDR3 nucleotides are TGTGCTAGTGGACCGGACACCACGACCCAGTACTTC. Translating it yields CASGPDTTTQYF.

This rearrangement joins TRBV4-1 to TRBJ1-2, with D possibly being TRBD1 (5 bases). CDR1 is MGHRA and CDR2 is YSYEKL in the germline V gene. V was clipped by 2 bases and J by 4 bases, with 20 bases between them. This CDR3 is 17 amino acids long. The CDR3 DNA reads as TGCGCCAGCAGCCAACTTCCCGCCGAGACAGCCCCCTATGGCTACACCTTC. Translated: CASSQLPAETAPYGYTF.

This clone was counted a single time. V is TRBV13 and J is TRBJ2-2; a possible D gene is TRBD2 (5 bases). V was trimmed by 5 bases and J by 4 bases, leaving 14 bases between them. This CDR3 spans 15 amino acids. CDR1 PRHDT and CDR2 FYEKMQ come from the germline V gene (reference sequence). This CDR3 reads CASSPRGGRTGELFF. For the CDR3, the DNA is TGTGCCAGCAGCCCCCGGGGTGGCCGCACCGGGGAGCTGTTTTTT.

J is TRBJ1-5 and V is TRBV5-4; maybe TRBD1 (6 bases). The CDR3 is made up of 15 amino acids. Trimming took 0 bases from V and 1 from J, leaving 8 bases between them. CDR1 and CDR2 (germline): SGHNT, YYREEE (reference sequence). CDR3 sequence (DNA): TGTGCCAGCAGCTTGGGTCAGGGGAGCAATCAGCCCCAGCATTTT. It specifies CASSLGQGSNQPQHF.

This clone came up once. This CDR3 reads CASSPTSGSYNEQFF. The DNA of the CDR3 is TGTGCCAGCAGCCCCACTAGCGGGAGCTACAATGAGCAGTTCTTC. The chain combines TRBV5-4 with TRBJ2-1; 11 bases line up with TRBD2. The V segment lost 4 bases and the J segment 3 bases; nucleotides outside the gene matches: 3. The CDR3 covers 15 residues. Germline assignment: CDR1 SGHNT and CDR2 YYREEE (reference sequence). Full variable domain (remainder filled in from reference TRBV5-4 and TRBJ2-1): ETGVTQSPTHLIKTRGQQVTLRCSSQSGHNTVSWYQQALGQGPQFIFQYYREEENGRGNFPPRFSGLQFPNYSSELNVNALELDDSALYLCASSPTSGSYNEQFFGPGTRLTVL.